The rows below give T cell receptor beta chains drawn from one sample of a study of T cells after somatic rescue of genetic block. Some clones are missing from TCRdb's copy, which holds only in-frame ones; the method was immunoSEQ multiplex PCR. The table lists roughly 55,000 clones, approximately 96% of them singletons, with about 0.076% in the top ten. The sample was peripheral blood mononuclear cells (PBMCs). The origin of the receptors is a child less than two years old. CDR3s include the opening cysteine and the closing phenylalanine or tryptophan. Each record gives: V gene, J gene, D gene, CDR3 protein, CDR3 DNA. A D gene is named only where the DNA matches it firmly.

>TRBV4-1|TRBJ2-3|TRBD2
CASSQTSGRADTQYF
TGCGCCAGCAGCCAAACTAGCGGGAGGGCAGATACGCAGTATTTT
>TRBV10-3|TRBJ2-5|TRBD2
CAISRFLAGRGETQYF
TGTGCCATCAGCCGGTTCCTAGCGGGCAGGGGAGAGACCCAGTACTTC
>TRBV15|TRBJ1-1|NA
CATSTERVLVYTEAFF
TGTGCCACCAGCACAGAACGGGTTCTGGTTTATACTGAAGCTTTCTTT
>TRBV28|TRBJ1-2|NA
CASSWTANYGYTF
TGTGCCAGCAGTTGGACAGCTAACTATGGCTACACCTTC
>TRBV27|TRBJ1-6|NA
CASSWSVNNSPLHF
TGTGCCAGCAGTTGGTCCGTTAATAATTCACCCCTCCACTTT
>TRBV5-1|TRBJ2-7|NA
CASSLVAGEQYF
TGCGCCAGCAGCTTGGTTGCAGGCGAGCAGTACTTC
>TRBV5-1|TRBJ1-6|NA
CASSLAGYNSPLHF
TGCGCCAGCAGCTTGGCCGGATATAATTCACCCCTCCACTTT
>TRBV18|TRBJ1-2|NA
CASSPGVTRVLGYTF
TGTGCCAGCTCACCGGGCGTGACAAGGGTTTTGGGCTACACCTTC
>TRBV4-1|TRBJ2-1|TRBD2
CASSLAGGRYNEQFF
TGCGCCAGCAGCCTAGCGGGAGGGAGGTACAATGAGCAGTTCTTC
>TRBV7-3|TRBJ2-2|NA
CASSLTSSGSLTGELFF
TGTGCCAGCAGCTTAACGTCGTCTGGCAGCCTAACCGGGGAGCTGTTTTTT
>TRBV7-6|TRBJ2-2|NA
CASSLGTNTGELFF
TGTGCCAGCAGCTTAGGGACTAACACCGGGGAGCTGTTTTTT
>TRBV23-1|TRBJ2-3|NA
CASSQDTDTQYF
TGCGCCAGCAGTCAGGACACAGATACGCAGTATTTT
>TRBV5-1|TRBJ1-4|NA
CASSLGQAAKLFF
TGCGCCAGCAGCTTGGGACAGGCTGCCAAACTGTTTTTT
>TRBV25-1|TRBJ2-4|TRBD1
CASSDRGHIQYF
TGTGCCAGCAGTGACAGGGGGCACATTCAGTACTTC
>TRBV5-4|TRBJ2-7|TRBD1
CASSSGTGVFYEQYF
TGTGCCAGCAGCTCGGGGACAGGGGTCTTCTACGAGCAGTACTTC
>TRBV19|TRBJ1-2|TRBD1
CASSQGANYGYTF
TGTGCCAGTAGCCAGGGGGCCAACTATGGCTACACCTTC
>TRBV5-6|TRBJ2-3|NA
CASSLRGKLSTDTQYF
TGTGCCAGCAGCTTGAGGGGAAAACTGAGCACAGATACGCAGTATTTT
>TRBV6-5|TRBJ1-6|NA
CASKGSSYNSPLHF
TGTGCCAGCAAGGGGTCCTCCTATAATTCACCCCTCCACTTT
>TRBV21-1|TRBJ1-5|NA
CASSQWPQHF
TGTGCCAGCAGCCAGTGGCCCCAGCATTTT
>TRBV18|TRBJ2-5|TRBD2
CASSPGLAGGGETQYF
TGTGCCAGCTCACCAGGACTAGCGGGAGGAGGAGAGACCCAGTACTTC
>TRBV27|TRBJ2-6|NA
CASSPRRGVLTF
TGTGCCAGCAGTCCCCGAAGGGGCGTCCTGACTTTC
>TRBV19|TRBJ1-4|NA
CASSIGATNEKLFF
TGTGCCAGTAGTATCGGGGCAACTAATGAAAAACTGTTTTTT
>TRBV6-6|TRBJ2-5|NA
CASSWVQETQYF
TGTGCCAGCAGTTGGGTCCAAGAGACCCAGTACTTC
>TRBV19|TRBJ1-1|NA
CASSYRARSTEAFF
TGTGCCAGTAGTTACAGGGCCCGGAGCACTGAAGCTTTCTTT
>TRBV30|TRBJ2-3|TRBD1
CAWSVDRGQGDTQYF
TGTGCCTGGAGTGTAGACAGGGGGCAGGGAGATACGCAGTATTTT
>TRBV25-1|TRBJ1-4|NA
CASSEDTTNEKLFF
TGTGCCAGCAGTGAGGACACAACTAATGAAAAACTGTTTTTT
>TRBV5-4|TRBJ1-3|TRBD1
CASSSGTGGNTIYF
TGTGCCAGCAGCTCTGGGACAGGTGGAAACACCATATATTTT
>TRBV14|TRBJ2-7|TRBD1
CASSQGTTDRGYEQYF
TGTGCCAGCAGCCAAGGTACGACGGACAGGGGCTACGAGCAGTACTTC
>TRBV23-1|TRBJ2-5|NA
CASSQSPSREEETQYF
TGCGCCAGCAGTCAATCGCCTTCTAGGGAAGAGGAGACCCAGTACTTC
>TRBV10-3|TRBJ2-3|NA
CAISGTTDTQYF
TGTGCCATCAGTGGGACCACAGATACGCAGTATTTT
>TRBV7-3|TRBJ2-6|TRBD1
CASSTGGAGANVLTF
TGTGCCAGCAGCACAGGGGGCGCTGGGGCCAACGTCCTGACTTTC
>TRBV5-1|TRBJ2-7|NA
CASSLDRLYEQYF
TGCGCCAGCAGCCTAGACAGGCTCTACGAGCAGTACTTC
>TRBV18|TRBJ2-3|TRBD2
CASSPGLAPDTQYF
TGTGCCAGCTCGCCGGGACTAGCGCCAGATACGCAGTATTTT
>TRBV6-1|TRBJ2-3|NA
CASSGLSDRSTDTQYF
TGTGCCAGCAGTGGACTTAGTGACCGGAGCACAGATACGCAGTATTTT
>TRBV28|TRBJ1-2|TRBD1
CASSFATGRFYGYTF
TGTGCCAGCAGTTTCGCGACAGGGCGTTTCTATGGCTACACCTTC
>TRBV5-4|TRBJ2-3|NA
CASSLDRPDTQYF
TGTGCCAGCAGCTTGGACAGGCCAGATACGCAGTATTTT
>TRBV19|TRBJ1-5|NA
CASTWGEGSNQPQHF
TGTGCCAGTACGTGGGGGGAAGGTAGCAATCAGCCCCAGCATTTT
>TRBV6-6|TRBJ2-7|NA
CASSMSYEQYF
TGTGCCAGCAGCATGTCCTACGAGCAGTACTTC
>TRBV19|TRBJ2-2|NA
CASSRAYPTGELFF
TGTGCCAGTAGTCGCGCGTACCCCACCGGGGAGCTGTTTTTT
>TRBV4-2|TRBJ2-1|TRBD2
CASSQGGSGSNEQFF
TGTGCCAGCAGCCAAGGGGGTAGCGGGAGCAATGAGCAGTTCTTC
>TRBV6-1|TRBJ2-7|TRBD2
CASSGLAGGSYEQYF
TGTGCCAGCAGTGGGCTAGCGGGAGGTTCCTACGAGCAGTACTTC
>TRBV6-5|TRBJ1-6|NA
CASSYRSGSYNSPLHF
TGTGCCAGCAGTTACCGTTCGGGCTCCTATAATTCACCCCTCCACTTT
>TRBV5-6|TRBJ1-1|NA
CASSLEGGEAFF
TGTGCCAGCAGCTTGGAAGGGGGTGAAGCTTTCTTT
>TRBV19|TRBJ1-2|NA
CASSMGSFYGYTF
TGTGCCAGTAGTATGGGCAGCTTCTATGGCTACACCTTC
>TRBV2|TRBJ2-3|TRBD2
CASRSQREGNTDTQYF
TGTGCCTCCAGATCCCAGCGGGAGGGGAACACGGATACGCAGTATTTT
>TRBV10-3|TRBJ2-7|TRBD2
CAISESINGRAYEQYF
TGTGCCATCAGTGAGTCGATTAACGGGAGGGCCTACGAGCAGTACTTC
>TRBV9|TRBJ2-4|NA
CASSVDAAKNIQYF
TGTGCCAGCAGCGTAGATGCAGCCAAAAACATTCAGTACTTC
>TRBV7-3|TRBJ1-1|NA
CASSLRRLRNTEAFF
TGTGCCAGCAGCTTAAGACGACTACGGAACACTGAAGCTTTCTTT
>TRBV7-2|TRBJ1-1|NA
CASSLRYRNTEAFF
TGTGCCAGCAGCTTAAGGTACAGGAACACTGAAGCTTTCTTT
>TRBV19|TRBJ2-7|TRBD2
CASSSRTSGMSSYEQYF
TGTGCCAGTAGTTCCCGGACTAGCGGGATGAGCTCCTACGAGCAGTACTTC
>TRBV10-3|TRBJ2-7|NA
CAARDARGYEQYF
TGTGCCGCAAGGGACGCGCGGGGCTACGAGCAGTACTTC
>TRBV27|TRBJ1-2|TRBD1
CASSLSRRGQGAGGYTF
TGTGCCAGCAGTTTATCTCGCCGGGGACAGGGGGCGGGTGGCTACACCTTC
>TRBV13|TRBJ2-3|NA
CASSLSGTDTQYF
TGTGCCAGCAGCTTATCGGGGACAGATACGCAGTATTTT
>TRBV7-2|TRBJ2-2|TRBD2
CASSPRLAGTTGELFF
TGTGCCAGCAGCCCCCGACTAGCGGGCACCACCGGGGAGCTGTTTTTT
>TRBV20-1|TRBJ1-2|NA
CSARQGYGYTF
TGCAGTGCTAGACAGGGGTATGGCTACACCTTC